Each of the 20 T cell receptor beta chains below was sequenced from the same sample in a study of identical twins. TCRdb redid the calling of the 5' RACE reads with MiXCR, one entry per CDR3 protein. The sample shows about 500,000 distinct CDR3 sequences, 13% to 15% of them seen only once. This sample was also put to use in a study of yellow fever vaccine responses in identical twins.

The sequenced material came from CD4+ T cells sorted from blood. Receptor source: a woman aged 18-29 years in good health.

This clonotype showed up just a few times. This chain links TRBV5-5 with TRBJ2-6; TRBD1 matches 10 bases. Germline V gives CDR1 SGHKS, CDR2 YYEKEE (reference sequence). The CDR3 is made up of 17 amino acids. V trimming: 4 bases; J trimming: 0 bases; junction bases outside the gene matches: 4. CDR3 residues: CASSMGQGNSGANVLTF. For the CDR3, the DNA is TGTGCCAGCAGCATGGGACAGGGGAACTCTGGGGCCAACGTCCTGACTTTC.

This clonotype was recorded at least ten times. For the CDR3, the DNA is TGTGCCAGCAGCTACGCCCCCCTAAATGAGCAGTTCTTC. Residues: CASSYAPLNEQFF. The chain recombines TRBV7-9 with TRBJ2-1; D remains unclear. Germline loops: CDR1 SEHNR, CDR2 FQNEAQ (reference sequence). V was pared by 4 bases and J by 7 bases, with 11 bases between. The CDR3 is 13 amino acids. Full variable domain (rest looked up from reference TRBV7-9 and TRBJ2-1): DTGVSQNPRHKITKRGQNVTFRCDPISEHNRLYWYRQTLGQGPEFLTYFQNEAQLEKSRLLSDRFSAERPKGSFSTLEIQRTEQGDSAMYLCASSYAPLNEQFFGPGTRLTVL.

The V call is TRBV4-1, the J call TRBJ1-3; 8 positions match TRBD1. Germline loops: CDR1 MGHRA, CDR2 YSYEKL. V gave up 2 bases and J gave up 0 bases; unmatched junction bases: 6. This CDR3 has 17 residues. The CDR3 DNA sequence: TGCGCCAGCAGCCAAAAAGGACAGGGAAACTCTGGAAACACCATATATTTT. It specifies CASSQKGQGNSGNTIYF.

This clonotype has only a few counts. The chain is built from TRBV14 and TRBJ2-1; tentatively, D is TRBD2 (6 bases). The CDR3 length is 16 residues. The V gene lost 1 base and the J gene lost 3 bases, with 13 bases spanning the gap. The germline V gene encodes CDR1 SGHDN and CDR2 FVKESK. CDR3 protein: CASSQVGLALYNEQFF. In DNA, the CDR3 is TGTGCCAGCAGCCAAGTTGGTCTAGCGCTCTACAATGAGCAGTTCTTC.

This chain connects TRBV20-1 to TRBJ1-4, with D maybe TRBD1 (6 bases). The CDR3 covers 14 residues. Germline V gene sequence: CDR1 DFQATT, CDR2 SNEGSKA (reference sequence). The V end was cut by 3 bases, the J end by 8 bases, with 16 bases between. CDR3 residues: CSASARGRGEKLFF. The CDR3 region has the DNA TGCAGTGCTAGCGCCAGGGGTCGGGGCGAAAAACTGTTTTTT.

This clonotype was seen a few times. The chain employs TRBV20-1 and TRBJ2-5, with TRBD2 matching 8 bases. This CDR3 has 14 amino acids. Germline V gene sequence: CDR1 DFQATT, CDR2 SNEGSKA (reference sequence). V shed 1 base, J shed 0 bases, and the junction held 1 base outside the gene matches. CDR3 in amino acids: CSARGLAYQETQYF. The CDR3 DNA follows: TGCAGTGCTAGAGGACTAGCGTACCAAGAGACCCAGTACTTC.

The V call is TRBV2, the J call TRBJ2-1; 9 bases align to TRBD1. Germline assignment: CDR1 SNHLY and CDR2 FYNNEI. V lost 3 bases, J lost 6 bases, and 6 bases stayed unmatched. The CDR3 totals 15 residues. The CDR3 reads CASSENRGPLNEQFF. DNA for the CDR3: TGTGCCAGCAGTGAGAACAGGGGGCCCCTCAATGAGCAGTTCTTC.

The V gene is TRBV7-8, the J gene TRBJ2-3; 7 positions match TRBD1. The CDR3 sequence is 13 residues long. After removal of 5 bases from V and 11 bases from J, the junction contained 10 bases not matched to a gene. Germline values: CDR1 SGHVS, CDR2 FQNEAQ. Here the CDR3 reads CASSRRQGPLQYF. The CDR3 DNA reads as TGTGCCAGCAGCCGAAGACAGGGACCCCTGCAGTATTTT.

This clonotype was seen a few times. This chain uses TRBV6-1 with TRBJ2-2; the D is unclear. The V gene's germline CDR1 is MNHNS and CDR2 SASEGT. There are 14 residues in the CDR3. Trimming cost V 4 bases and J 0 bases, with 6 bases left between them. In nucleotides, the CDR3 is TGTGCCAGCAGTGGATTGACGAACACCGGGGAGCTGTTTTTT. This encodes CASSGLTNTGELFF.

This clonotype showed up just a few times. The chain combines TRBV5-1 with TRBJ2-2, with TRBD1 identical over 7 bases. V lost 3 bases and J lost 7; bases outside the gene matches: 9. The CDR3 has 15 amino acids. Germline V gene data show CDR1 as SGHRS and CDR2 as YFSETQ. The DNA of the CDR3 is TGCGCCAGCAGCTCACTAAAACAGGGGATCGGGGAGCTGTTTTTT. Amino acids: CASSSLKQGIGELFF.

The rearrangement links TRBV18 to TRBJ1-1; D gene uncertain. Trimming stripped 5 bases from V and 0 bases from J, with 7 bases between. The CDR3 sequence is 13 residues long. In germline, CDR1 is KGHSH, CDR2 LQKENI. CDR3: CASSGDLNTEAFF. The CDR3 DNA follows: TGTGCCAGCTCAGGAGACCTGAACACTGAAGCTTTCTTT.

V and J are TRBV11-2 and TRBJ2-2, with D hard to call. V dropped 0 bases and J dropped 4 bases, with 6 bases sitting between them. CDR1 SGHAT and CDR2 FQNNGV come from the germline V gene. This CDR3 has 14 amino acids. In nucleotides, the CDR3 is TGTGCCAGCAGCTTAGATCTCCTCACCGGGGAGCTGTTTTTT. Protein product: CASSLDLLTGELFF. The entire variable domain, with the rest obtained from reference TRBV11-2 and TRBJ2-2, is as follows: EAGVAQSPRYKIIEKRQSVAFWCNPISGHATLYWYQQILGQGPKLLIQFQNNGVVDDSQLPKDRFSAERLKGVDSTLKIQPAKLEDSAVYLCASSLDLLTGELFFGEGSRLTVL.

This clonotype was observed many times. The V and J genes are TRBV7-9 and TRBJ1-5, with D tentatively TRBD1 (6 bases). Trimming shortened V by 6 bases and J by 7 bases, and 16 bases separated the two germline ends. This CDR3 is 14 amino acids long. Germline V CDR1 and CDR2: SEHNR, FQNEAQ (reference sequence). The CDR3 sequence: CASSRDGDKQPQHF. Here the CDR3 DNA reads TGTGCCAGCAGTCGAGACGGGGACAAGCAGCCCCAGCATTTT. Variable domain in full (rest from reference TRBV7-9 and TRBJ1-5): DTGVSQNPRHKITKRGQNVTFRCDPISEHNRLYWYRQTLGQGPEFLTYFQNEAQLEKSRLLSDRFSAERPKGSFSTLEIQRTEQGDSAMYLCASSRDGDKQPQHFGDGTRLSIL.

The V call is TRBV2, the J call TRBJ2-3; D might be TRBD1 (5 bases). The CDR3 spans 14 residues. Germline loops: CDR1 SNHLY, CDR2 FYNNEI. V was trimmed by 10 bases and J by 0 bases, leaving 14 bases between them. The CDR3 bases are TGTGCCACTCAAAGGACAAGTAGCACAGATACGCAGTATTTT. As protein: CATQRTSSTDTQYF.

A few counts support this clonotype. DNA for the CDR3: TGTGCCAGCAGTCTTACTACAGTACCCGGGGAGCTGTTTTTT. It yields the protein CASSLTTVPGELFF. This chain uses TRBV7-2 with TRBJ2-2, with D unclear. V dropped 6 bases and J dropped 6 bases, with 14 bases sitting between them. The CDR3 covers 14 residues. From germline, CDR1 is SGHTA and CDR2 FQGNSA.

The chain couples TRBV18 to TRBJ2-2; no definite D call. There are 12 residues in the CDR3. Trimming shortened V by 5 bases and J by 4 bases, and 5 bases separated the two germline ends. Per germline, CDR1 KGHSH and CDR2 LQKENI. The CDR3 DNA reads TGTGCCAGCTCATACATCACCGGGGAGCTGTTTTTT. Translation: CASSYITGELFF.

This clonotype was seen repeatedly, ten times or more. J is TRBJ2-1 and V is TRBV10-3; 8 bases align to TRBD2. Trimming at V came to 7 bases and at J to 13 bases, leaving 12 bases not matched to a gene. Germline V lookup: CDR1 ENHRY, CDR2 SYGVKD. CDR3 length equals 13 residues. The chain's CDR3 is CAIKISGTDLQFF. CDR3 DNA sequence: TGTGCCATCAAAATTAGCGGGACCGATCTCCAGTTCTTC.

Only a few counts were recorded for this clonotype. The V gene is TRBV7-2, the J gene TRBJ2-7; 11 bases are shared with TRBD1. The CDR3 has 15 residues. Germline V CDR1 and CDR2: SGHTA, FQGNSA. Trimming at V came to 6 bases and at J to 2 bases, leaving 6 bases not matched to a gene. The CDR3 loop is CASRSGTGGPYEQYF. The CDR3 DNA sequence: TGTGCCAGCAGGTCCGGGACAGGGGGGCCCTACGAGCAGTACTTC.

The CDR3: CASSLSLGRNTGELFF. As DNA, the CDR3 is TGTGCCAGCAGCTTAAGTCTAGGACGTAACACCGGGGAGCTGTTTTTT. The chain uses TRBV7-2 and TRBJ2-2; no reliable D call. This CDR3 has 16 residues. The ends were cut back, 2 bases at V and 2 bases at J, with 12 bases in the middle. Germline V gene sequence: CDR1 SGHTA, CDR2 FQGNSA.

This clonotype was seen a handful of times. The chain uses TRBV20-1 and TRBJ1-2; D is possibly TRBD1 (6 bases). Germline assignment: CDR1 DFQATT and CDR2 SNEGSKA (reference sequence). V was cut by 3 bases and J by 2 bases, with 10 bases left in between. The CDR3 extends over 13 amino acids. The CDR3 loop is CSARGADNYGYTF. CDR3 nucleotides: TGCAGTGCTAGGGGGGCAGACAACTATGGCTACACCTTC.